This TCR beta chain appears in the sequencing data of a study of cytomegalovirus exposure and HLA in healthy donors. The PCR made use of 60 Vbeta and 13 Jbeta primers. TCRdb's copy holds only in-frame clones and misses some; the assay was immunoSEQ multiplex PCR. Altogether roughly 100,000 clones are present, 70% to 80% being singletons, with the ten largest covering roughly 3.7%. Trimming cost V 5 bases and J 2 bases; bases outside gene matches: 9. CDR1 is SGHRS and CDR2 is YFSETQ in the germline V gene. The CDR3 consists of 15 residues. The sequenced sample consisted of PBMCs. The J gene is TRBJ2-5, the V gene TRBV5-1, with 7 nucleotides matching TRBD1. The receptor was derived from a man aged 55 to 69 in good health and CMV-seronegative. The CDR3 DNA reads TGCGCCAGCAGTTCCGGACAGGCCATACAAGAGACCCAGTACTTC. Its protein product is CASSSGQAIQETQYF.